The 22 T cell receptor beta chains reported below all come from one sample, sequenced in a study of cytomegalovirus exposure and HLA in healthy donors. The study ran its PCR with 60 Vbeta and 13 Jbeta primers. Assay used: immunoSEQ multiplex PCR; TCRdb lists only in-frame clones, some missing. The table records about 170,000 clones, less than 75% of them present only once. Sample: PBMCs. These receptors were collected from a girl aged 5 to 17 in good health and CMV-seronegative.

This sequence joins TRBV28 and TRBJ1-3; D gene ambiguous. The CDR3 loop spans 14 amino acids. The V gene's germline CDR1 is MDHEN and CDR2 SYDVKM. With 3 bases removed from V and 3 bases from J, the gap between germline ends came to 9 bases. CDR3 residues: CASSLRSGGNTIYF. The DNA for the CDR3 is TGTGCCAGCAGTTTGCGGAGTGGTGGAAACACCATATATTTT.

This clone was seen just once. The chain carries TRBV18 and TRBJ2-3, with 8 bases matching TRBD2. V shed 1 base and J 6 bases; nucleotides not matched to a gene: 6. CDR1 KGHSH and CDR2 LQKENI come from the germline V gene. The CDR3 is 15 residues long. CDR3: CASSPQLAAGDTQYF. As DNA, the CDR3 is TGTGCCAGCTCACCACAACTAGCGGCGGGGGATACGCAGTATTTT.

The CDR3 loop is CASSLAGQQNTGELFF. In DNA form, the CDR3 reads TGCGCCAGCAGCTTGGCCGGACAGCAGAACACCGGGGAGCTGTTTTTT. The chain carries TRBV5-1 and TRBJ2-2; D is perhaps TRBD1 (6 bases). Trimming stripped 0 bases from V and 1 base from J, with 10 bases between. In germline, CDR1 is SGHRS, CDR2 YFSETQ. The CDR3 totals 16 residues. Full variable domain (rest looked up from reference TRBV5-1 and TRBJ2-2): KAGVTQTPRYLIKTRGQQVTLSCSPISGHRSVSWYQQTPGQGLQFLFEYFSETQRNKGNFPGRFSGRQFSNSRSEMNVSTLELGDSALYLCASSLAGQQNTGELFFGEGSRLTVL.

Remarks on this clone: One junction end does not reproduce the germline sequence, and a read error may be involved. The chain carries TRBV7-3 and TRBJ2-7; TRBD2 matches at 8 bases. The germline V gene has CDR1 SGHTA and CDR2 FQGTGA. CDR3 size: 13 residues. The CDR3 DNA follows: TGTGCCAGCAGGTTAACGGGGGGGGACGAGCAGTACTTC. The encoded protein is CASRLTGGDEQYF.

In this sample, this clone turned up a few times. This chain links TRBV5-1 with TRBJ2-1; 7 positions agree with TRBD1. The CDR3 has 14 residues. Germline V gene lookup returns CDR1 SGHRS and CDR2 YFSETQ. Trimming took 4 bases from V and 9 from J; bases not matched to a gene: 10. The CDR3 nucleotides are TGCGCCAGCAGCATCCAGACAGGGACGGGTGAGCAGTTCTTC. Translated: CASSIQTGTGEQFF.

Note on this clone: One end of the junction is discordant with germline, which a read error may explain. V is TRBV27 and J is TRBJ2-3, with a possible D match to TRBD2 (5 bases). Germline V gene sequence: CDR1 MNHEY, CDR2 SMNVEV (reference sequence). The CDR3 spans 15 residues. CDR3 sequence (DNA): TGTGCCAGCAGTTTAGCTAGCCGAGGAAAAGATGCGCAGTATTTT. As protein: CASSLASRGKDAQYF.

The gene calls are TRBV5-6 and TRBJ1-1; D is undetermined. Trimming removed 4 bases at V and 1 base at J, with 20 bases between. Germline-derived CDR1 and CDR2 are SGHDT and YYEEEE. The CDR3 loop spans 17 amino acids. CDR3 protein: CASSDTTWFLTNTEAFF. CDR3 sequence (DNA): TGTGCCAGCAGCGATACTACATGGTTTCTAACGAACACTGAAGCTTTCTTT.

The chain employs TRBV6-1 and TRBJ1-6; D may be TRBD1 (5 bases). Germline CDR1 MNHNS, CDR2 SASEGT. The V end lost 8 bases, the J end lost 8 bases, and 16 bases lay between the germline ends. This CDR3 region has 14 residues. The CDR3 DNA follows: TGTGCCAGCTGCCCTGGGGGGACGGATTCACCCCTCCACTTT. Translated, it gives CASCPGGTDSPLHF.

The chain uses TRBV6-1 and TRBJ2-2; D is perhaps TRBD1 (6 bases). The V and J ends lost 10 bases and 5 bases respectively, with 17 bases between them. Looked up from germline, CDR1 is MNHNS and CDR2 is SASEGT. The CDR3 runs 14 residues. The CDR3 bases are TGTGCCACCCAACAGGGAATTGTTACCGGGGAGCTGTTTTTT. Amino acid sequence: CATQQGIVTGELFF.

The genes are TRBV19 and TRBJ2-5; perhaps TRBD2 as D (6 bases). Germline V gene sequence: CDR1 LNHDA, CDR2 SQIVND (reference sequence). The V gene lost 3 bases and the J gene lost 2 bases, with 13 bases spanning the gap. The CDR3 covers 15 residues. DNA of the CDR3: TGTGCCAGTAGTATTGGCGGGACGGTACAAGAGACCCAGTACTTC. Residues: CASSIGGTVQETQYF.

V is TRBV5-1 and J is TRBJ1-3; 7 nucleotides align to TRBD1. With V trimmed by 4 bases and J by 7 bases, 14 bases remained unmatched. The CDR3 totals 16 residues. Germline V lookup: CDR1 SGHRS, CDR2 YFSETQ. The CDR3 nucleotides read TGCGCCAGCAGCATCCCCAGGGACAGCCAACGGAACACCATATATTTT. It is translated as CASSIPRDSQRNTIYF.

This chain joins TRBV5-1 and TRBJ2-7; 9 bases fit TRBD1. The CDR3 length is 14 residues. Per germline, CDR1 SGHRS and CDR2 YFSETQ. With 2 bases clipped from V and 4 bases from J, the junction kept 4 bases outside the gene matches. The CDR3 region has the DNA TGCGCCAGCAGCTTCGGGACAGGGTCTTACGAGCAGTACTTC. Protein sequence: CASSFGTGSYEQYF.

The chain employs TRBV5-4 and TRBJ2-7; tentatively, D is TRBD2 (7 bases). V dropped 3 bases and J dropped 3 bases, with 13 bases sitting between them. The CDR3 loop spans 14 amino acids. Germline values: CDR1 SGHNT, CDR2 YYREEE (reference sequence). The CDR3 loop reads CASSWRGPSYEQYF. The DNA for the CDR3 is TGTGCCAGCAGCTGGCGGGGGCCCAGCTACGAGCAGTACTTC.

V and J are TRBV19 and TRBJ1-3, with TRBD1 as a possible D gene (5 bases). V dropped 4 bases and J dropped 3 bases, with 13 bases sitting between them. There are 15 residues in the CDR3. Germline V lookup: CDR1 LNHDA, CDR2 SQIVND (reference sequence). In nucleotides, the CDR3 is TGTGCCAGTAGTACCTCGGCGGGGGGTGGAAACACCATATATTTT. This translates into CASSTSAGGGNTIYF.

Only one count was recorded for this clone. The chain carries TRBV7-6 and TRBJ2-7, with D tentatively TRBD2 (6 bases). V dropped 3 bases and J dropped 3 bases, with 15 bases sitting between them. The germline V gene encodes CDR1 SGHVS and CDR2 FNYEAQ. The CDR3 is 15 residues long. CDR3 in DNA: TGTGCCAGCAGCTTGGCTGGCGGGGCCTTCTACGAGCAGTACTTC. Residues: CASSLAGGAFYEQYF. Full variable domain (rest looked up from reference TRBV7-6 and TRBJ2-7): GAGVSQSPRYKVTKRGQDVALRCDPISGHVSLYWYRQALGQGPEFLTYFNYEAQQDKSGLPNDRFSAERPEGSISTLTIQRTEQRDSAMYRCASSLAGGAFYEQYFGPGTRLTVT.

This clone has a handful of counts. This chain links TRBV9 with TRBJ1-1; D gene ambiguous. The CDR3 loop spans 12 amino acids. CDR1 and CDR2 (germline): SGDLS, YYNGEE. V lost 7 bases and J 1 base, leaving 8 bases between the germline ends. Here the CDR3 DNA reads TGTGCCAGCGGGCGGGCGAACACTGAAGCTTTCTTT. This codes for CASGRANTEAFF.

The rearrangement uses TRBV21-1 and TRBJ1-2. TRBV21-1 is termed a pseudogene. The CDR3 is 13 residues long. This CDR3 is CATPHGGDYGYTF. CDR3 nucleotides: TGTGCCACCCCCCACGGGGGGGACTATGGCTACACCTTC.

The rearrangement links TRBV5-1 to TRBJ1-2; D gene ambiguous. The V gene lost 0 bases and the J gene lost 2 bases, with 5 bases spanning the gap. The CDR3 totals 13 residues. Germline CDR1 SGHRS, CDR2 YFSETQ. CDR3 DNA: TGCGCCAGCAGCTTGGAACAGAACTATGGCTACACCTTC. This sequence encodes CASSLEQNYGYTF.

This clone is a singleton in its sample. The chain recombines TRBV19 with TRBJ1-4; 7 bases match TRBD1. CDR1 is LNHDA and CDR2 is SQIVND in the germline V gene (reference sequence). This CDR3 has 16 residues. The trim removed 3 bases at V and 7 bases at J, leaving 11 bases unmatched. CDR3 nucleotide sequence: TGTGCCAGTAGTATGGGTTCGGACAGGTTCCCTGAAAAACTGTTTTTT. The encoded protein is CASSMGSDRFPEKLFF.

DNA of the CDR3: TGTGCCAGCAGTTTATCCCAGGAGGCAGATACGCAGTATTTT. This encodes CASSLSQEADTQYF. The V gene is TRBV27, the J gene TRBJ2-3, with D perhaps matching TRBD2 (5 bases). The CDR3 covers 14 residues. V was trimmed by 0 bases and J by 4 bases, leaving 8 bases between them. Germline V gene lookup returns CDR1 MNHEY and CDR2 SMNVEV (reference sequence).

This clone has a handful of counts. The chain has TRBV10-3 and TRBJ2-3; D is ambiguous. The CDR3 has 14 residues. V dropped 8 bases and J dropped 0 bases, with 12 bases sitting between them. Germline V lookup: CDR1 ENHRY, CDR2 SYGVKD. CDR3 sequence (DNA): TGTGCCATCTCTTTCGGCGGTAGCACAGATACGCAGTATTTT. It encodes CAISFGGSTDTQYF.

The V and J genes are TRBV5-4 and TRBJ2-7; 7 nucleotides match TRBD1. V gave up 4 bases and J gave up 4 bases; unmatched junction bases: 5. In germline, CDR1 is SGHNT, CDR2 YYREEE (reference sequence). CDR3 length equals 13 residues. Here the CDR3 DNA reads TGTGCCAGCAGCCCCGGGACAGCTTACGAGCAGTACTTC. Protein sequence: CASSPGTAYEQYF.